This T cell receptor (beta chain) was retrieved from a study of OX40 agonist ivuxolimab in advanced cancers. Turning to the study itself: Those enrolled were 82.7% male, with a mean age of around 55 years and ages from 23 to 79.

The method was immunoSEQ multiplex PCR; TCRdb's version includes in-frame clones alone and lacks a portion of them. The table records under 35,000 clones, roughly 89% of them present only once. The germline CDR1 and CDR2 sequences are LGHNA and YNFKEQ. Trimming at V came to 4 bases and at J to 4 bases, leaving 1 base not matched to a gene. The CDR3 loop spans 14 amino acids. The specimen was CD4+ or CD8+ T cells sorted from blood, collected in a trial of the OX40 agonist ivuxolimab. The TCR was taken from an adult with an advanced solid tumor such as melanoma, head and neck, liver or kidney cancer. The rearrangement joins TRBV4-2 to TRBJ2-2; TRBD1 aligns across 9 bases. The CDR3 DNA reads TGTGCCAGCAGCCTGACAGGGGGCACCGGGGAGCTGTTTTTT. The encoded protein is CASSLTGGTGELFF.